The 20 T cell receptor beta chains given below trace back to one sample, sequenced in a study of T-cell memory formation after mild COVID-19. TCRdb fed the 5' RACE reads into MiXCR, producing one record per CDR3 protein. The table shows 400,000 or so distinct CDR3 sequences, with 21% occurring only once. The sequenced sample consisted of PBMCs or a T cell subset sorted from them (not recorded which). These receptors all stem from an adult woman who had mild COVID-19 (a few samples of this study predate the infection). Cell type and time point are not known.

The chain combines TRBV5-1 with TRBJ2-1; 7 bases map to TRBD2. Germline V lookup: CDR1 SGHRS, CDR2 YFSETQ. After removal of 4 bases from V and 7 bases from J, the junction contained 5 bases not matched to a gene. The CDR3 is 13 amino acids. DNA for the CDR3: TGCGCCAGCAGCGTCAGCGGGGTAAATGAGCAGTTCTTC. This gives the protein CASSVSGVNEQFF.

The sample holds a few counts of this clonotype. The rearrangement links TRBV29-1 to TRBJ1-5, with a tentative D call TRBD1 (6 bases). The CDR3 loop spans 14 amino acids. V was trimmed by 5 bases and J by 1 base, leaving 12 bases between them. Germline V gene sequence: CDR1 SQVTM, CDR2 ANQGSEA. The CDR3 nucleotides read TGCAGCGTTACAGAGGGACACAGCAATCAGCCCCAGCATTTT. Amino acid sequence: CSVTEGHSNQPQHF.

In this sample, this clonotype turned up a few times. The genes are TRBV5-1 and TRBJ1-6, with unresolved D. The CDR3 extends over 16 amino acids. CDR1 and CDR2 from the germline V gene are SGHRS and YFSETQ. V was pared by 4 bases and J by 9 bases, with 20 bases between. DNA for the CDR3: TGCGCCAGCAGCCTATCCGCAGGAGGACCTAGTTCACCCCTCCACTTT. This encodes CASSLSAGGPSSPLHF.

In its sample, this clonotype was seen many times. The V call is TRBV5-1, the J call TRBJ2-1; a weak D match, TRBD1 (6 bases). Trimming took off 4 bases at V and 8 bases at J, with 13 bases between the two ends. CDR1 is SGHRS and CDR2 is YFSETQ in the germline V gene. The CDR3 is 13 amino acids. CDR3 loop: CASSPGHLDEQFF. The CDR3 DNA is TGCGCCAGCAGCCCGGGACACCTCGATGAGCAGTTCTTC. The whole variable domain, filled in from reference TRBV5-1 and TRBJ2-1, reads KAGVTQTPRYLIKTRGQQVTLSCSPISGHRSVSWYQQTPGQGLQFLFEYFSETQRNKGNFPGRFSGRQFSNSRSEMNVSTLELGDSALYLCASSPGHLDEQFFGPGTRLTVL.

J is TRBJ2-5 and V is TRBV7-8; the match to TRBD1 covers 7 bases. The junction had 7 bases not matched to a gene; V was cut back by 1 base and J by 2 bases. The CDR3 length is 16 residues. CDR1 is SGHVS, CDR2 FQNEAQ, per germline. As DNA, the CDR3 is TGTGCCAGCAGCTTAGGAGGGGGCCGACCACAAGAGACCCAGTACTTC. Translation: CASSLGGGRPQETQYF.

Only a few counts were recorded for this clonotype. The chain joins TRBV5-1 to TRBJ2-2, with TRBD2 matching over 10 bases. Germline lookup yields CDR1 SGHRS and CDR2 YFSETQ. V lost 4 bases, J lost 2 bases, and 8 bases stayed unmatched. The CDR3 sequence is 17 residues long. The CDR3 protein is CASSLLLAGGNTGELFF. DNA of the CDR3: TGCGCCAGCAGCCTACTATTAGCGGGAGGAAACACCGGGGAGCTGTTTTTT.

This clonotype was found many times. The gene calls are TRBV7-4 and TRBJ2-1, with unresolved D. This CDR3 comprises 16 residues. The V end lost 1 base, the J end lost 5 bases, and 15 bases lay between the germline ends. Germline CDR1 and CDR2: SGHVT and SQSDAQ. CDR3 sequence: CASSLEGDRLHNEQFF. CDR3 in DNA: TGTGCCAGCAGCTTAGAAGGCGACCGCCTTCACAATGAGCAGTTCTTC.

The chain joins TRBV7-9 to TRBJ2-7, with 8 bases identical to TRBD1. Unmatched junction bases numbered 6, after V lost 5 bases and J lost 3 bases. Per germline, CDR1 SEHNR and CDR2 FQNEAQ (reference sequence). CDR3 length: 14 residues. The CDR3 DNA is TGTGCCAGCAGCCCCCGGACAGGGTTCTACGAGCAGTACTTC. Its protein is CASSPRTGFYEQYF.

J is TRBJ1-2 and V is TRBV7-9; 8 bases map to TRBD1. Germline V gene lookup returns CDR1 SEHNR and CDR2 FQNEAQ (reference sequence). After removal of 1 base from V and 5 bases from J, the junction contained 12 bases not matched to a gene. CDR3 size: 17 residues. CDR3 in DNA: TGTGCCAGCAGCTTAGTCGGGCTTCAGGGGGCGCGGTATGGCTACACCTTC. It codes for CASSLVGLQGARYGYTF.

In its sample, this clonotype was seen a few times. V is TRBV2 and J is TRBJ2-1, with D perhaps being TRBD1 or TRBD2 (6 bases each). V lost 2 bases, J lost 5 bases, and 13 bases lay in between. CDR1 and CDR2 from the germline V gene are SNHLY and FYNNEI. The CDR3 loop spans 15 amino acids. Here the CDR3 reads CASSEQGTRDNEQFF. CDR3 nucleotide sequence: TGTGCCAGCAGTGAACAGGGGACTCGCGACAATGAGCAGTTCTTC.

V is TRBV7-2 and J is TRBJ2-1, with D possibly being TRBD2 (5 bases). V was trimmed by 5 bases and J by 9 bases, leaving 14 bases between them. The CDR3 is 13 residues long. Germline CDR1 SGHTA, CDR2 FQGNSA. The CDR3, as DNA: TGTGCCAGCAGCCCAGGCCTGGCGGGTGAGCAGTTCTTC. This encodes CASSPGLAGEQFF.

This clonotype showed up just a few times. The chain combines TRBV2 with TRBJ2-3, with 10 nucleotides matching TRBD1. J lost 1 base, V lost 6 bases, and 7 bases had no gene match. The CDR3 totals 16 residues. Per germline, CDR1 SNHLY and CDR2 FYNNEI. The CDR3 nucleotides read TGTGCCAGCAGGATCCGACAGGGGGCGCGCACAGATACGCAGTATTTT. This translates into CASRIRQGARTDTQYF.

The CDR3 nucleotides are TGTGCCAGCAGCCAAGAGGTCGGCTCCCCGAACACCGGGGAGCTGTTTTTT. Translating gives CASSQEVGSPNTGELFF. The V gene is TRBV3-1, the J gene TRBJ2-2; D is uncertain. This CDR3 comprises 17 residues. Germline V gene sequence: CDR1 LGHDT, CDR2 YNNKEL (reference sequence). The ends were cut back, 0 bases at V and 0 bases at J, with 11 bases in the middle.

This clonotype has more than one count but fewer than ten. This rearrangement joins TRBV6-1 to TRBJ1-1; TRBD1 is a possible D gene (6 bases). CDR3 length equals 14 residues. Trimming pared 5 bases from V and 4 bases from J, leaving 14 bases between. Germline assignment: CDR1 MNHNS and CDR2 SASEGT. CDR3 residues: CASSRGHRATEAFF. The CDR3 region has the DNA TGTGCCAGCAGTAGGGGACACAGGGCCACTGAAGCTTTCTTT.

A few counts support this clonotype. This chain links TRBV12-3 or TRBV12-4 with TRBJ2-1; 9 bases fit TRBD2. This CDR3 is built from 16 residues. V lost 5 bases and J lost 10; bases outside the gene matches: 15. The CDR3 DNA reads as TGTGCCAGCAGTCCAGGACTAGCGAGGGACGGTCGCGAGCAGTTCTTC. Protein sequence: CASSPGLARDGREQFF.

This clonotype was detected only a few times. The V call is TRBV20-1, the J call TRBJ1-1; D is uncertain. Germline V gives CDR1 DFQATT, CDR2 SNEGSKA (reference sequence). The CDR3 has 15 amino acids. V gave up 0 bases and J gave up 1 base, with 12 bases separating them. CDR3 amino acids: CSARDRAGRNTEAFF. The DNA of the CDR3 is TGCAGTGCTAGAGATCGAGCGGGTCGGAACACTGAAGCTTTCTTT.

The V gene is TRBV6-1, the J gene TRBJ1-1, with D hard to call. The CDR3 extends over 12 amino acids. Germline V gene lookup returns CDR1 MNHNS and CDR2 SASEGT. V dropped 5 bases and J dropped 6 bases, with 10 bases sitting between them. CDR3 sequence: CASSQDVSEAFF. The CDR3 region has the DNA TGTGCCAGCAGTCAGGACGTTTCTGAAGCTTTCTTT.

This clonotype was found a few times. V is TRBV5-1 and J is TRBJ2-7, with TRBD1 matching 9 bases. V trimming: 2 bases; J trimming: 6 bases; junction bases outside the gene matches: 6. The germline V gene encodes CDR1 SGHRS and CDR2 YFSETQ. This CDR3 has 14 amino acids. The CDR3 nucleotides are TGCGCCAGCAGCTTACAGGGGGCGACGGGCGAGCAGTACTTC. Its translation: CASSLQGATGEQYF. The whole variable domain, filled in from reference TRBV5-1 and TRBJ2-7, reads KAGVTQTPRYLIKTRGQQVTLSCSPISGHRSVSWYQQTPGQGLQFLFEYFSETQRNKGNFPGRFSGRQFSNSRSEMNVSTLELGDSALYLCASSLQGATGEQYFGPGTRLTVT.

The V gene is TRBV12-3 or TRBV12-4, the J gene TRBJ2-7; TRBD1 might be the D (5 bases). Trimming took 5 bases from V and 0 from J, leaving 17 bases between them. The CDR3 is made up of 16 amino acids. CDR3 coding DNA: TGTGCCAGCAGTCCTCCATTGGGGCTCAGCTCCTACGAGCAGTACTTC. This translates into CASSPPLGLSSYEQYF.

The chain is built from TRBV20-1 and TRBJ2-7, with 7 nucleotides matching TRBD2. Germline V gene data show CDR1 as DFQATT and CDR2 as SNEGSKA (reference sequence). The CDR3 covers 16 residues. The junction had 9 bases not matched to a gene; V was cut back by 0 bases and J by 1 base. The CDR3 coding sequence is TGCAGTGCTAGAGATTACGGCAGCGGGACTTCCTACGAGCAGTACTTC. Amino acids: CSARDYGSGTSYEQYF.